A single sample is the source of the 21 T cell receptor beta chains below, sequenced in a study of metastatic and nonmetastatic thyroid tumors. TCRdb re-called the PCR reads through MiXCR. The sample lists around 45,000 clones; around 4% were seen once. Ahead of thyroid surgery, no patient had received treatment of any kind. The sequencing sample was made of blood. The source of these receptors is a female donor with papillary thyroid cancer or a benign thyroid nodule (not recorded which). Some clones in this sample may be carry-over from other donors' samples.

The CDR3 spells CATSDPGTGCFTEQFF. DNA for the CDR3: TGTGCCACCAGTGACCCCGGGACAGGGTGCTTTACTGAGCAGTTCTTC. The V call is TRBV24-1, the J call TRBJ2-4; 9 nucleotides align to TRBD1. The DNA matches TRBJ2-1 better at its end, which makes the J call doubtful. The CDR3 contains 16 residues. Looked up from germline, CDR1 is KGHDR and CDR2 is SFDVKD.

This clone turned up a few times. The DNA of the CDR3 is TGTGCCAGCAGTTTGGGAGCTTTGAACACTGAAGCTTTCTTT. Translated: CASSLGALNTEAFF. The chain employs TRBV12-3 or TRBV12-4 and TRBJ1-1; D is uncertain. CDR3 length equals 14 residues. The V end lost 3 bases, the J end lost 0 bases, and 8 bases lay between the germline ends.

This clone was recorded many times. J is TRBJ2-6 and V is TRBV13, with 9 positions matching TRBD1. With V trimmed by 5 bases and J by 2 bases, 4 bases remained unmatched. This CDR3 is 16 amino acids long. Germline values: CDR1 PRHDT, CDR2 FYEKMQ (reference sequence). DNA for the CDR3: TGTGCCAGCAGCCGGGACAGGGAGGCTGGGGCCAACGTCCTGACTTTC. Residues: CASSRDREAGANVLTF. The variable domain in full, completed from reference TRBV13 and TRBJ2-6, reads AAGVIQSPRHLIKEKRETATLKCYPIPRHDTVYWYQQGPGQDPQFLISFYEKMQSDKGSIPDRFSAQQFSDYHSELNMSSLELGDSALYFCASSRDREAGANVLTFGAGSRLTVL.

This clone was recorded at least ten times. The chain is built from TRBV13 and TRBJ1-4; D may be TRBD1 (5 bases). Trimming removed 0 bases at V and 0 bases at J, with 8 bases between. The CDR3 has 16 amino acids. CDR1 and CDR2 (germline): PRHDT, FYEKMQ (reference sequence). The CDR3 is CASSLGRGATNEKLFF. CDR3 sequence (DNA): TGTGCCAGCAGCTTAGGGCGGGGCGCAACTAATGAAAAACTGTTTTTT.

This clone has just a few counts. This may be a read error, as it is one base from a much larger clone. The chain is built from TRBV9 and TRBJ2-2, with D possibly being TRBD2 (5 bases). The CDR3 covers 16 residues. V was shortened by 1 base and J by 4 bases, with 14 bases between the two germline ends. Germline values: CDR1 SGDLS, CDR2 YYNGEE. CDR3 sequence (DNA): TGTGCCAGCAGCGTATCTAGCAACGCGGGCACCGGGGAGCTGTTTTTT. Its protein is CASSVSSNAGTGELFF.

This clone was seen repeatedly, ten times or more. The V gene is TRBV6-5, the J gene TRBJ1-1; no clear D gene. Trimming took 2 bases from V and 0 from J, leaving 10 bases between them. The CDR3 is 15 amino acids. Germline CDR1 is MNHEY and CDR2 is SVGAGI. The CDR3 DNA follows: TGTGCCAGCAGTTACAATTCAAGGGTGAACACTGAAGCTTTCTTT. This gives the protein CASSYNSRVNTEAFF.

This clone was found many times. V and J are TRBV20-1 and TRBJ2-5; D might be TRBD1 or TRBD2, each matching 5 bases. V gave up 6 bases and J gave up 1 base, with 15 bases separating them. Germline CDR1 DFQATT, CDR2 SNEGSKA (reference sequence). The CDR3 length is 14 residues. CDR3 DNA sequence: TGCAGTGCAAGACATTGGGGGTCCCAAGAGACCCAGTACTTC. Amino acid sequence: CSARHWGSQETQYF.

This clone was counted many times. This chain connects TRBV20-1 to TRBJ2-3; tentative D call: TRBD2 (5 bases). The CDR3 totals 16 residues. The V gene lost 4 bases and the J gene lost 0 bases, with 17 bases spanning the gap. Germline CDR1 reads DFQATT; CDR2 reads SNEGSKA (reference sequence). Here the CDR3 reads CSAILSLLASTDTQYF. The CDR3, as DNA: TGCAGTGCTATCCTATCCCTCCTAGCTAGCACAGATACGCAGTATTTT.

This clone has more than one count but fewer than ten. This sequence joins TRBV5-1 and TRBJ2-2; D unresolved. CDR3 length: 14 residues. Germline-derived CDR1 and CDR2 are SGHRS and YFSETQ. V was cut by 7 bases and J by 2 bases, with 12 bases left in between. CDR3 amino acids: CASGLSVNTGELFF. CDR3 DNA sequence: TGCGCCAGCGGGCTGAGCGTTAACACCGGGGAGCTGTTTTTT.

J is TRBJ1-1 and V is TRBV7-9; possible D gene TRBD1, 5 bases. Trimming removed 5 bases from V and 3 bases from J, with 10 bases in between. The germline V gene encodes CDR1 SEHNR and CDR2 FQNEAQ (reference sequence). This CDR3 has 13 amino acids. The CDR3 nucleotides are TGTGCCAGCAGCCCGGGACGGTACACTGAAGCTTTCTTT. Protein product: CASSPGRYTEAFF.

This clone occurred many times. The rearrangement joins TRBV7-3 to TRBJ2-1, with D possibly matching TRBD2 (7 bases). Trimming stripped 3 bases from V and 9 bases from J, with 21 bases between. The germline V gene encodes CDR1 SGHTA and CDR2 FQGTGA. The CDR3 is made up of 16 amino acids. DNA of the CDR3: TGTGCCAGCAGCTTTAATAAACTAGTAGGGGGGGGTGAGCAGTTCTTC. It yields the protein CASSFNKLVGGGEQFF.

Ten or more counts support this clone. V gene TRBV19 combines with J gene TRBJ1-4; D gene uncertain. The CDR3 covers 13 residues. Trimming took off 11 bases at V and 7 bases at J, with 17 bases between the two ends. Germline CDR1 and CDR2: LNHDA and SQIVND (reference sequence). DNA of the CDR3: TGTGCCGTCCGGCCATTTGTGGGTGAAAAACTGTTTTTT. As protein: CAVRPFVGEKLFF.

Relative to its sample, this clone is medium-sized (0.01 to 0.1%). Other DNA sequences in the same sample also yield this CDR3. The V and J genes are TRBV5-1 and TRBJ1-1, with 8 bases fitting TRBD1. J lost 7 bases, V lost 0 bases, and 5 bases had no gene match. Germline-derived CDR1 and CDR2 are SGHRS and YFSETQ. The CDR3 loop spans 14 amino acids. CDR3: CASSLVPQGDEAFF. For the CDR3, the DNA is TGCGCCAGCAGCTTGGTCCCACAGGGGGATGAAGCTTTCTTT.

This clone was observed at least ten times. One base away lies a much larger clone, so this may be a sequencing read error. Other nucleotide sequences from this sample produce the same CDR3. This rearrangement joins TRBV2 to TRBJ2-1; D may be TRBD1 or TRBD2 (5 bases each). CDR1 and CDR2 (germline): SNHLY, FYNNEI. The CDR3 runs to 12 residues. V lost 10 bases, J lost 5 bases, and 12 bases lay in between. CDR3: CATGTGNNEQFF. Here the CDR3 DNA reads TGTGCCACCGGGACGGGTAACAATGAGCAGTTCTTC.

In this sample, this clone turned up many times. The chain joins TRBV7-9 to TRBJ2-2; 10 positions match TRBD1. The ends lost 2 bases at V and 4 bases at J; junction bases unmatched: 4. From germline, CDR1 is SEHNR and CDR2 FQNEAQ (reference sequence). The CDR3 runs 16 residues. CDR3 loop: CASSLWGQGSTGELFF. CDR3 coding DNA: TGTGCCAGCAGCTTATGGGGACAGGGGTCCACCGGGGAGCTGTTTTTT.

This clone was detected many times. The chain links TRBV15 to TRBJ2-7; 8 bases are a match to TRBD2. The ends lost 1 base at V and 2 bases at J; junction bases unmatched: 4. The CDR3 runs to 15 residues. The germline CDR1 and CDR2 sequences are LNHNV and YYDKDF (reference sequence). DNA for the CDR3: TGTGCCACCAGCAGAGTTCGGGAGGGCCCCTACGAGCAGTACTTC. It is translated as CATSRVREGPYEQYF.

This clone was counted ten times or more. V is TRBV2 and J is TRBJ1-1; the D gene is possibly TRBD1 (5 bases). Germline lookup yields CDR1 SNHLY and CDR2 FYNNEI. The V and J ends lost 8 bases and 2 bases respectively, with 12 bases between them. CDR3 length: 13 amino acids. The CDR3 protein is CASAAQVNTEAFF. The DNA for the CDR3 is TGTGCCAGCGCCGCACAGGTTAACACTGAAGCTTTCTTT.

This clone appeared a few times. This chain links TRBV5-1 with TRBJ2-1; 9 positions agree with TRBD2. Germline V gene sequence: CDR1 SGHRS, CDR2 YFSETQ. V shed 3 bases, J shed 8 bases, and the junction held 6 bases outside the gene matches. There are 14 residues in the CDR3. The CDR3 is CASSSGLAGYEQFF. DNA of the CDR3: TGCGCCAGCAGCTCGGGACTAGCCGGCTATGAGCAGTTCTTC.

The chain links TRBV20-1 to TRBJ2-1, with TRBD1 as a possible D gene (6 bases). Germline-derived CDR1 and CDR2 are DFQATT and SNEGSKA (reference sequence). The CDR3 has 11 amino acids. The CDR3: CRVRTVDEQFF. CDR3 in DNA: TGCCGTGTCCGGACAGTAGATGAGCAGTTCTTC.

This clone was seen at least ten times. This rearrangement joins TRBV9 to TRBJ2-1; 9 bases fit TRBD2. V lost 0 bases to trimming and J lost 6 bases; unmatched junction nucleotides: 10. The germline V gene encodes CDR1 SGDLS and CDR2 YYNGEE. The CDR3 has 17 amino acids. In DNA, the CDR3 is TGTGCCAGCAGCGTAGTCGGTAGCGGGAGTTCTGGCAATGAGCAGTTCTTC. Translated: CASSVVGSGSSGNEQFF.

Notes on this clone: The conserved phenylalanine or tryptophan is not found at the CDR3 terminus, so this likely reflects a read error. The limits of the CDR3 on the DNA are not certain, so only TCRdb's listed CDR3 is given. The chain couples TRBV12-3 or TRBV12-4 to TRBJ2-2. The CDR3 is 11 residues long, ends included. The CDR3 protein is CASTFPGELYL.